This TCR beta chain was retrieved from a study of blood T cell repertoires in COVID-19. As for the study in general: The study drew acute and convalescent COVID-19 samples from the United States, Italy and Spain. T cells, B-cell-depleted T cells, or PBMCs supplied cDNA or gDNA.

Per the germline V gene, CDR1 is MNHEY and CDR2 is SVGAGI. V was pared by 4 bases and J by 4 bases, with 8 bases of the junction left unmatched. This CDR3 spans 16 amino acids. Original data processing: Estimates of nucleated cell counts were drawn from the amplification of reference gene primers. The assay was immunoSEQ multiplex PCR, and TCRdb's table has in-frame clones only and misses some. The V and J calls and clone size come from that table; D and trimming were worked out from the DNA. The table lists under 250,000 clones, roughly 81% of them singletons. The receptor comes from a man in his forties or fifties who had recovered from COVID-19. Sequenced input: peripheral blood. The rearrangement links TRBV6-5 to TRBJ1-1; 11 nucleotides match TRBD1. Written as DNA, the CDR3 is TGTGCCAGCAGTTCTCGGACAGGGGGCGCGGGCACTGAAGCTTTCTTT. Protein product: CASSSRTGGAGTEAFF.